This is a list of T cell receptor beta chains from one sample in a study of cytomegalovirus exposure and HLA in healthy donors. Data came from immunoSEQ multiplex PCR; TCRdb stores just in-frame clones and leaves some out. The sample lists 210,000 or so clones; 75% to 90% were seen once. Sequenced: PBMCs. These receptors originate from a boy between 2 and 10 years old in good health and CMV-seronegative. Each CDR3 is given with its conserved first and last residue. The D gene is left open where the match is weak. The size field is filled for only some rows; it gives once, few, many or a size class.

TRBV19	.	TRBJ1-1	TRBD1	TGTGCCAGTAGTATAGAAGGGGGCTGGACTGAAGCTTTCTTT	CASSIEGGWTEAFF
TRBV5-1	few	TRBJ2-7	TRBD1	TGCGCCAGCAGCTTGGCCATAGGGACAGGGGGCCACGAGCAGTACTTC	CASSLAIGTGGHEQYF
TRBV13	.	TRBJ1-1	.	TGTGCCAGCAGCTTTCCCGGGGTGGCCGCTGAAGCTTTCTTT	CASSFPGVAAEAFF
TRBV7-8	.	TRBJ2-5	TRBD2	TGTGCCAGCAGCTCCACCCGGGGGGAAAAAGAGACCCAGTACTTC	CASSSTRGEKETQYF
TRBV9	once	TRBJ2-1	TRBD2	TGTGCCAGCAGCGTGGGGGTAGCGGGGGGGCCTTCTCAGTTCTTC	CASSVGVAGGPSQFF
TRBV7-7	.	TRBJ2-7	TRBD2	TGTGCTAGCAGCTTAGGCGGGAGGAACGAGCAGTACTTC	CASSLGGRNEQYF
TRBV13	.	TRBJ2-3	.	TGTGCCACCCTAGAGGGGACGGGGGGCCCTCTTCCAGATACGCAGTATTTT	CATLEGTGGPLPDTQYF
TRBV10-3	.	TRBJ1-2	TRBD1	TGTGCCATCAGCGAACTCGCGACGACGGACAGGGTCACCTATGGCTACACCTTC	CAISELATTDRVTYGYTF
TRBV4-2	.	TRBJ2-2	.	TGTGCCAGCAGCCAAGAGGGAGGCGGGACCGGGGAGCTGTTTTTT	CASSQEGGGTGELFF
TRBV18	.	TRBJ2-7	TRBD1	TGTGCCAGCTCTCAGGGACAGGTCTACGAGCAGTACTTC	CASSQGQVYEQYF
TRBV27	.	TRBJ2-7	.	TGTGCCAGCAGTCCAACCGGGACAATTTACGAGCAGTACTTC	CASSPTGTIYEQYF
TRBV1	.	TRBJ2-5	.	TGCACCAGCAGCCAAGTCTTTTGGGGGGGACTAGCGGGCAGATATAAGAAGGGGCAGACCCAGTACTTC	CTSSQVFWGGLAGRYKKGQTQYF
TRBV9	.	TRBJ1-2	.	TGTGCCAGCAGCAAGCAGGGGCATGGCGCTAACTATGGCTACACCTTC	CASSKQGHGANYGYTF
TRBV5-6	few	TRBJ1-5	.	TGTGCCAGCAGCTCCGGGGGAGTAACCAATCAGCCCCAGCATTTT	CASSSGGVTNQPQHF
TRBV5-6	.	TRBJ2-7	TRBD1	TGTGCCAGCAGCTTGCCCGGCCCAGGGGGCACGTACGAGCAGTACTTC	CASSLPGPGGTYEQYF
TRBV5-1	once	TRBJ2-5	TRBD2	TGCGCCAGCAGCGTGCGCCCGACTAGCGGGGGGGAGACCCAGTACTTC	CASSVRPTSGGETQYF
TRBV13	.	TRBJ2-5	.	TGTGCCAGCAGCTTCCAGGGGTACCAAGAGACCCAGTACTTC	CASSFQGYQETQYF
TRBV5-1	.	TRBJ2-7	.	TGCGCCAGCAGCCCTCAACAGGGAGGGTCCTACGAGCAGTACTTC	CASSPQQGGSYEQYF
TRBV27	.	TRBJ2-5	TRBD1	TGTGCCAGCAGCAACCTGCCCCGGGACAGCGGAGAGACCCAGTACTTC	CASSNLPRDSGETQYF
TRBV20-1	.	TRBJ2-7	.	TGCAGTCGGCGGATGCCCGAGCAGTACTTC	CSRRMPEQYF
TRBV27	.	TRBJ2-5	TRBD2	TGTGCCAGCAGCCCTTGGGAGGGAAGTCAAGAGACCCAGTACTTC	CASSPWEGSQETQYF
TRBV2	few	TRBJ1-1	.	TGTGCCAGCACCAAAAGGCGACAGGATCTGAACACTGAAGCTTTCTTT	CASTKRRQDLNTEAFF
TRBV5-1	.	TRBJ1-1	.	TGCGCCAGCAGCTTGAAGTTTGAGGAATTGAACACTGAAGCTTTCTTT	CASSLKFEELNTEAFF
TRBV5-5	.	TRBJ2-2	.	TGTGCCAGCAGCTTATTTATCGGGGAGCTGTTTTTT	CASSLFIGELFF
TRBV11-2	.	TRBJ2-7	.	TGTGCCAGCAGCTCCCGACTAGGGAAGAACGAGCAGTACTTC	CASSSRLGKNEQYF
TRBV6-1	few	TRBJ1-1	.	TGTGCCAGCAGTCAACTGGGGGGGAACACTGAAGCTTTCTTT	CASSQLGGNTEAFF
TRBV5-6	few	TRBJ1-5	TRBD1	TGTGCCAGCAGCTTGACAGGGGTACAGCCCCAGCATTTT	CASSLTGVQPQHF
TRBV29-1	.	TRBJ1-1	.	TGCAGCGTTGAGAAACAGTTTCGCACTGAAGCTTTCTTT	CSVEKQFRTEAFF
TRBV5-6	.	TRBJ2-1	TRBD1	TGTGCCAGCAGCACGGGACAGAATGAGCAGTTCTTC	CASSTGQNEQFF
TRBV7-8	.	TRBJ1-1	.	TGTGCCAGCAGCTTAGCAAAGGACAGTGGGGGTGTGAACACTGAAGCTTTCTTT	CASSLAKDSGGVNTEAFF
TRBV11-2	.	TRBJ2-1	TRBD2	TGTGCCAGCAGCTCTACCCTCCGCCCGGGACTAGATCAAGCTGAGCAGTTCTTC	CASSSTLRPGLDQAEQFF
TRBV5-1	.	TRBJ2-5	TRBD2	TGCGCCAGCAGCATTGGTGTTAACGGGCCGCGGGGGGAGACCCAGTACTTC	CASSIGVNGPRGETQYF
TRBV6-6	.	TRBJ2-3	TRBD2	TGTGCCAGCAGTTACCTCGGGAGGGCAACAGATACGCAGTATTTT	CASSYLGRATDTQYF